The source of this TCR beta chain is a study of naive and memory T cell subsets. The CDR3 runs 14 residues. V was trimmed by 4 bases and J by 5 bases, leaving 16 bases between them. From germline, CDR1 is SGHRS and CDR2 YFSETQ. Two oligonucleotides, mixed equimolar, formed the beta constant-region primer covering TRBC1 and TRBC2. Four rounds of PCR amplified the ligated cDNA using nested alpha and beta constant-region primers plus SP2. TCRdb passed the UMI-ligation and nested PCR reads through MiXCR, listing each CDR3 protein once. Here the sample spans 1,400 to 1,500 distinct CDR3 sequences, 7.4% being singletons.

This chain joins TRBV5-1 and TRBJ2-7, with D tentatively TRBD1 (6 bases). The sequencing sample was made of CD8+ TEMRA cells from blood. Subset indicated: effector memory re-expressing CD45RA, CD45RA+ CD27-. This clonotype was obtained from a human donor in good health. CDR3: CASSLAGQMDEQYF. The CDR3 bases are TGCGCCAGCAGCCTAGCTGGACAGATGGACGAGCAGTACTTC.